Listed below are T cell receptor beta chains from one sample, sequenced in a study of control samples from healthy donors and cancer patients. The table came from immunoSEQ multiplex PCR; TCRdb's copy has only in-frame clones and leaves some out. The data hold 120,000 to 150,000 clones, with 85% to 95% observed a single time. The sequenced material came from blood. The receptors originated from a man aged 35 to 55 in good health. Each CDR3 is given with its conserved first and last residue. The order of the fields is J gene, D gene, clone size, V gene, CDR3 protein, CDR3 DNA. D genes are given only for firm matches. Size is omitted from some rows. Given values are once, few, many or a class for expanded clones.

j_gene: TRBJ1-5; d_gene: NA; abundance: NA; v_gene: TRBV7-9; CDR3aa: CASSRDGNQPQHF; CDR3nt: TGTGCCAGCAGCCGGGACGGCAATCAGCCCCAGCATTTT
j_gene: TRBJ1-1; d_gene: NA; abundance: NA; v_gene: TRBV5-4; CDR3aa: CASSLRDGYTEAFF; CDR3nt: TGTGCCAGCAGCTTGAGGGATGGCTACACTGAAGCTTTCTTT
j_gene: TRBJ1-3; d_gene: NA; abundance: NA; v_gene: TRBV14; CDR3aa: CASRTASGNTIYF; CDR3nt: TGTGCCAGCCGGACGGCCTCTGGAAACACCATATATTTT
j_gene: TRBJ2-7; d_gene: NA; abundance: NA; v_gene: TRBV5-1; CDR3aa: CASSLQGSSYEQYF; CDR3nt: TGCGCCAGCAGCTTGCAGGGGTCCTCCTACGAGCAGTACTTC
j_gene: TRBJ2-2; d_gene: NA; abundance: NA; v_gene: TRBV3-1/TRBV3-2; CDR3aa: CASSPSGSNTGELFF; CDR3nt: TGTGCCAGCAGTCCCTCGGGATCCAACACCGGGGAGCTGTTTTTT
j_gene: TRBJ2-1; d_gene: NA; abundance: NA; v_gene: TRBV7-9; CDR3aa: CASSIADEQFF; CDR3nt: TGTGCCAGCAGCATCGCGGATGAGCAGTTCTTC
j_gene: TRBJ1-4; d_gene: TRBD1; abundance: NA; v_gene: TRBV5-1; CDR3aa: CASSLSGTGGEKLFF; CDR3nt: TGCGCCAGCAGCTTGTCAGGGACAGGCGGGGAAAAACTGTTTTTT
j_gene: TRBJ1-2; d_gene: NA; abundance: NA; v_gene: TRBV7-9; CDR3aa: CASSLVDGGNYGYTF; CDR3nt: TGTGCCAGCAGCTTAGTCGACGGGGGGAACTATGGCTACACCTTC
j_gene: TRBJ1-4; d_gene: NA; abundance: NA; v_gene: TRBV6-5; CDR3aa: CASFFGSTNEKLFF; CDR3nt: TGTGCCAGCTTTTTTGGGTCGACTAATGAAAAACTGTTTTTT
j_gene: TRBJ1-4; d_gene: TRBD1; abundance: NA; v_gene: TRBV3-1/TRBV3-2; CDR3aa: CASSQDNRGRPLFF; CDR3nt: TGTGCCAGCAGCCAAGATAATAGGGGGCGTCCGCTGTTTTTT
j_gene: TRBJ1-1; d_gene: NA; abundance: NA; v_gene: TRBV30; CDR3aa: CAWSNKGAEVAEAFF; CDR3nt: TGTGCCTGGAGTAATAAAGGGGCAGAGGTGGCTGAAGCTTTCTTT
j_gene: TRBJ2-4; d_gene: NA; abundance: few; v_gene: TRBV7-9; CDR3aa: CASSSPGTKNIQYF; CDR3nt: TGTGCCAGCAGCTCCCCCGGGACCAAAAACATTCAGTACTTC
j_gene: TRBJ2-2; d_gene: NA; abundance: NA; v_gene: TRBV2; CDR3aa: CASTGTRAPTGELFF; CDR3nt: TGTGCCAGCACAGGGACTCGAGCACCTACCGGGGAGCTGTTTTTT
j_gene: TRBJ1-5; d_gene: NA; abundance: NA; v_gene: TRBV4-1; CDR3aa: CASSQEAAMRPQHF; CDR3nt: TGCGCCAGCAGCCAAGAGGCTGCAATGCGGCCCCAGCATTTT
j_gene: TRBJ2-3; d_gene: NA; abundance: NA; v_gene: TRBV5-6; CDR3aa: CASSFFVSPRDTQYF; CDR3nt: TGTGCCAGCAGCTTTTTTGTTTCGCCCAGAGATACGCAGTATTTT
j_gene: TRBJ1-4; d_gene: TRBD1; abundance: NA; v_gene: TRBV10-2; CDR3aa: CASREGATNEKLFF; CDR3nt: TGCGCCAGCAGAGAGGGGGCCACTAATGAAAAACTGTTTTTT
j_gene: TRBJ2-5; d_gene: NA; abundance: NA; v_gene: TRBV2; CDR3aa: CASTAGMGETQYF; CDR3nt: TGTGCCAGTACGGCAGGGATGGGGGAGACCCAGTACTTC
j_gene: TRBJ1-1; d_gene: TRBD1; abundance: many; v_gene: TRBV7-3; CDR3aa: CASSSGQGAFF; CDR3nt: TGTGCCAGCAGCTCGGGACAGGGAGCTTTCTTT
j_gene: TRBJ2-1; d_gene: NA; abundance: NA; v_gene: TRBV30; CDR3aa: CACLVVDPYNEQFF; CDR3nt: TGTGCCTGCCTCGTGGTGGATCCCTACAATGAGCAGTTCTTC
j_gene: TRBJ2-1; d_gene: TRBD2; abundance: NA; v_gene: TRBV29-1; CDR3aa: CSAQGLEREGNEQFF; CDR3nt: TGCAGCGCACAGGGTCTAGAGCGGGAGGGCAATGAGCAGTTCTTC
j_gene: TRBJ1-5; d_gene: NA; abundance: NA; v_gene: TRBV3-1/TRBV3-2; CDR3aa: CASSQDRNQPQHF; CDR3nt: TGTGCCAGCAGCCAAGACAGGAATCAGCCCCAGCATTTT
j_gene: TRBJ1-6; d_gene: TRBD1; abundance: once; v_gene: TRBV2; CDR3aa: CASSLDREGSPLHF; CDR3nt: TGTGCCAGCAGTCTCGACAGGGAAGGTTCACCCCTCCACTTT
j_gene: TRBJ2-7; d_gene: TRBD1; abundance: NA; v_gene: TRBV18; CDR3aa: CASSAGTASYEQYF; CDR3nt: TGTGCCAGCTCAGCCGGGACAGCCTCCTACGAGCAGTACTTC
j_gene: TRBJ1-5; d_gene: NA; abundance: NA; v_gene: TRBV6-5; CDR3aa: CASTLGYAQHF; CDR3nt: TGTGCCAGCACCCTAGGGTATGCCCAGCATTTT
j_gene: TRBJ2-1; d_gene: TRBD2; abundance: NA; v_gene: TRBV6-2/TRBV6-3; CDR3aa: CASSLAGGRNEQFF; CDR3nt: TGTGCCAGCAGTCTGGCGGGGGGGCGCAATGAGCAGTTCTTC
j_gene: TRBJ1-2; d_gene: TRBD1; abundance: NA; v_gene: TRBV28; CDR3aa: CASSIGQGNYGYTF; CDR3nt: TGTGCCAGCAGTATCGGACAGGGGAACTATGGCTACACCTTC
j_gene: TRBJ2-7; d_gene: NA; abundance: few; v_gene: TRBV24-1; CDR3aa: CATSDLRGSHEQYF; CDR3nt: TGTGCCACCAGTGATTTGCGGGGGTCCCACGAGCAGTACTTC
j_gene: TRBJ1-5; d_gene: NA; abundance: NA; v_gene: TRBV10-3; CDR3aa: CAISEGSQPQHF; CDR3nt: TGTGCCATCAGTGAGGGAAGTCAGCCCCAGCATTTT
j_gene: TRBJ1-4; d_gene: NA; abundance: NA; v_gene: TRBV14; CDR3aa: CASSQDGRFNEKLFF; CDR3nt: TGTGCCAGCAGCCAAGACGGACGGTTTAATGAAAAACTGTTTTTT
j_gene: TRBJ1-1; d_gene: TRBD1; abundance: NA; v_gene: TRBV18; CDR3aa: CASSGRGTEAFF; CDR3nt: TGTGCCAGCTCCGGCAGGGGGACTGAAGCTTTCTTT
j_gene: TRBJ1-1; d_gene: NA; abundance: NA; v_gene: TRBV19; CDR3aa: CASSFNPGSQHTEAFF; CDR3nt: TGTGCCAGTAGTTTTAACCCAGGCAGCCAACACACTGAAGCTTTCTTT
j_gene: TRBJ1-5; d_gene: NA; abundance: once; v_gene: TRBV5-1; CDR3aa: CASSTDRGPQHF; CDR3nt: TGCGCCAGCAGCACAGATCGTGGGCCCCAGCATTTT
j_gene: TRBJ2-2; d_gene: NA; abundance: NA; v_gene: TRBV5-1; CDR3aa: CASSPQGSSGAGELFF; CDR3nt: TGCGCCAGCAGCCCGCAGGGCTCCTCTGGGGCCGGGGAGCTGTTTTTT
j_gene: TRBJ2-7; d_gene: TRBD1; abundance: NA; v_gene: TRBV6-4; CDR3aa: CDRVGEQYF; CDR3nt: TGCGACAGGGTCGGCGAGCAGTACTTC
j_gene: TRBJ2-3; d_gene: NA; abundance: NA; v_gene: TRBV21-1; CDR3aa: CASSNSDLGGVEGGPKTQYF; CDR3nt: TGTGCCAGCAGCAACAGCGATTTGGGGGGTGTAGAGGGAGGGCCTAAGACGCAGTATTTT
j_gene: TRBJ2-7; d_gene: NA; abundance: NA; v_gene: TRBV5-1; CDR3aa: CASSLRPDPLYEQYF; CDR3nt: TGCGCCAGCAGCTTGCGCCCGGACCCTTTATACGAGCAGTACTTC
j_gene: TRBJ2-5; d_gene: TRBD2; abundance: NA; v_gene: TRBV9; CDR3aa: CASSVDGTWTSGSQETQYF; CDR3nt: TGTGCCAGCAGCGTAGACGGGACTTGGACTAGCGGAAGTCAAGAGACCCAGTACTTC
j_gene: TRBJ2-7; d_gene: NA; abundance: NA; v_gene: TRBV14; CDR3aa: CASSQEGIDSREQYF; CDR3nt: TGTGCCAGCAGCCAGGAAGGGATCGACTCTCGCGAGCAGTACTTC
j_gene: TRBJ1-5; d_gene: NA; abundance: NA; v_gene: TRBV6-6; CDR3aa: CASSPDSVQHF; CDR3nt: TGTGCCAGCAGCCCCGACTCGGTCCAGCATTTT
j_gene: TRBJ1-3; d_gene: NA; abundance: few; v_gene: TRBV13; CDR3aa: CASSLGGVGNTIYF; CDR3nt: TGTGCCAGCAGCTTAGGGGGGGTCGGAAACACCATATATTTT
j_gene: TRBJ2-2; d_gene: NA; abundance: NA; v_gene: TRBV7-3; CDR3aa: CASSLTGRLGGLAFDTGELFF; CDR3nt: TGTGCCAGCAGCTTAACAGGTCGTCTTGGTGGTCTAGCTTTCGACACCGGGGAGCTGTTTTTT
j_gene: TRBJ1-5; d_gene: TRBD1; abundance: NA; v_gene: TRBV18; CDR3aa: CASSPQQGAYQPQHF; CDR3nt: TGTGCCAGCTCACCACAACAGGGGGCGTATCAGCCCCAGCATTTT
j_gene: TRBJ2-7; d_gene: NA; abundance: NA; v_gene: TRBV29-1; CDR3aa: CSAGDGDSYEQYF; CDR3nt: TGCAGCGCCGGGGATGGCGACAGCTACGAGCAGTACTTC
j_gene: TRBJ2-7; d_gene: NA; abundance: NA; v_gene: TRBV28; CDR3aa: CASKTRGREQYF; CDR3nt: TGTGCCAGCAAAACCCGGGGGCGCGAGCAGTACTTC
j_gene: TRBJ2-7; d_gene: TRBD2; abundance: NA; v_gene: TRBV29-1; CDR3aa: CSVVSTSGDGYEQYF; CDR3nt: TGCAGCGTTGTTTCGACTAGCGGGGACGGCTACGAGCAGTACTTC
j_gene: TRBJ1-2; d_gene: NA; abundance: NA; v_gene: TRBV5-1; CDR3aa: CASSYGQIIGGYTF; CDR3nt: TGCGCCAGCAGCTACGGACAGATCATTGGTGGCTACACCTTC